A single sample gave rise to the 7 T cell receptor beta chains below, sequenced in a study of blood T cell repertoires in COVID-19 (dated by TCRdb to the early 2020s). The library relied on the immunoSEQ multiplex PCR assay. The table was pulled from immuneACCESS by TCRdb, which kept in-frame rearrangements only. Such tables lose some clones; where checked, under half of the loss comes from unresolved V genes, and the rest has no known cause. The sample table lists approximately 200,000 clones, about 81% of them with a count of one. Of the sample, approximately 10% is held by the ten largest clones. Sequenced sample: peripheral blood. Receptors originate from a woman over 75 with COVID-19, enrolled during active disease.

V gene TRBV7-6 combines with J gene TRBJ2-6; D may be TRBD2 (5 bases). The CDR3 totals 17 residues. Trimming cost V 4 bases and J 2 bases, with 15 bases left between them. In germline, CDR1 is SGHVS, CDR2 FNYEAQ. In DNA, the CDR3 is TGTGCCAGCAGCTCCGCAAAGAGGGCTCCTGGGGCCAACGTCCTGACTTTC. It encodes CASSSAKRAPGANVLTF.

CDR3 sequence: CASGFTYKKPPMKYRGPNEKLFF. CDR3 DNA sequence: TGTGCTAGTGGTTTTACTTATAAGAAACCTCCAATGAAGTACAGGGGGCCTAATGAAAAACTGTTTTTT. The rearrangement uses TRBV12-5 and TRBJ1-4, with TRBD1 matching over 9 bases. The germline V gene has CDR1 LGHNT and CDR2 FRNRAP. J was trimmed by 3 bases and V by 3 bases; bases with no gene match: 26. The length of the CDR3 is 23 residues.

The rearrangement links TRBV3-1 (or the pseudogene TRBV3-2) to TRBJ2-7; the match to TRBD2 covers 8 bases. This CDR3 is built from 14 residues. In germline, CDR1 is LGHDT, CDR2 YNNKEL (reference sequence). The V gene end was trimmed by 4 bases and the J gene end by 5 bases; junction bases not matched to a gene: 7. The CDR3 bases are TGTGCCAGCAGCCCCTCCCTGACTAGCGACGAGCAGTACTTC. This gives the protein CASSPSLTSDEQYF.

The rearrangement uses TRBV28 and TRBJ1-1, with D uncertain. Trimming removed 3 bases at V and 0 bases at J, with 17 bases between. CDR3 length: 17 amino acids. Germline V gene data show CDR1 as MDHEN and CDR2 as SYDVKM. The DNA of the CDR3 is TGTGCCAGCAGTTTGGTGGCTATTGGGCTCATGAACACTGAAGCTTTCTTT. Encoded protein: CASSLVAIGLMNTEAFF.

This chain connects TRBV7-2 to TRBJ2-7, with TRBD2 matching over 13 bases. Per germline, CDR1 SGHTA and CDR2 FQGNSA. This CDR3 contains 16 residues. V was clipped by 5 bases and J by 7 bases; unmatched bases: 11. The CDR3 bases are TGTGCCAGCAGCCCAAACGGACTAGCGGGAGTGGGTGAGCAGTACTTC. This translates into CASSPNGLAGVGEQYF.

This clone was found once. The gene calls are TRBV5-5 and TRBJ2-6; D may be TRBD2 (5 bases). The germline V and J ends were trimmed by 1 base and 1 base, with 6 bases remaining between them. Germline CDR1 and CDR2: SGHKS and YYEKEE (reference sequence). The CDR3 spans 15 residues. The CDR3 region has the DNA TGTGCCAGCAGCTTGCGAGGGTCTGGGGCCAACGTCCTGACTTTC. Its translation: CASSLRGSGANVLTF.

The table lists this clone with a count of one. This sequence joins TRBV29-1 and TRBJ2-1; no clear D. The CDR3 spans 16 residues. Per germline, CDR1 SQVTM and CDR2 ANQGSEA. V was clipped by 7 bases and J by 2 bases, with 21 bases between them. CDR3 bases: TGCAGCGCCAGACGGAGTGACCCCCTCCCCTACAATGAGCAGTTCTTC. Protein sequence: CSARRSDPLPYNEQFF.